Each of the 22 T cell receptor beta chains below was sequenced from the same sample in a study of blood T cells in healthy people across ages. Then a second PCR, running about 6 to 11 cycles, was carried out with a sample-barcoded 5' primer and a J-beta primer mix. From the 5' RACE reads, TCRdb called clonotypes with MiXCR, one entry per CDR3 protein. The sample includes roughly 730,000 distinct CDR3 sequences, 45% to 70% of them seen just once. Sequencing was done on a sample of blood. Every receptor here comes from a man in his forties or fifties in good health.

The CDR3 region has the DNA TGTGCCACCAGTGACCACCGGGACTGGCGAAACAATGAGCAGTTCTTC. Its protein is CATSDHRDWRNNEQFF. The gene calls are TRBV24-1 and TRBJ2-1; perhaps TRBD2 as D (6 bases). Trimming removed 4 bases at V and 5 bases at J, with 17 bases between. CDR1 is KGHDR and CDR2 is SFDVKD in the germline V gene. The CDR3 sequence is 16 residues long.

This chain joins TRBV27 and TRBJ2-3; a weak D match, TRBD2 (5 bases). V lost 5 bases and J 6 bases, leaving 15 bases between the germline ends. This CDR3 is 14 amino acids long. Germline V gene sequence: CDR1 MNHEY, CDR2 SMNVEV (reference sequence). The CDR3 DNA is TGTGCCAGCAGTAAAGCGGTGGGGTCGGATACGCAGTATTTT. Translating it yields CASSKAVGSDTQYF.

This chain joins TRBV11-3 and TRBJ2-1; 9 nucleotides agree with TRBD1. Judging by the DNA end, TRBJ2-7 fits better; the J call may be wrong. Germline V gives CDR1 SGHNT, CDR2 YENEEA. The length of the CDR3 is 15 residues. The CDR3 sequence: CASSHMGQGDYEQYF. CDR3 nucleotides: TGTGCCAGCAGCCACATGGGACAGGGCGACTACGAGCAGTACTTC.

This chain uses TRBV5-1 with TRBJ1-6; a weak D match, TRBD1 (5 bases). The CDR3 has 16 amino acids. Germline V gives CDR1 SGHRS, CDR2 YFSETQ. Between the trimmed V and J ends, which lost 0 bases and 10 bases, there was a span of 17 bases. The CDR3 spells CASSLEVTGVRSPLHF. CDR3 nucleotide sequence: TGCGCCAGCAGCTTGGAGGTTACAGGAGTCCGCTCACCCCTCCACTTT.

The rearrangement joins TRBV7-9 to TRBJ1-4, with D tentatively TRBD1 (6 bases). There are 15 residues in the CDR3. The V gene's germline CDR1 is SEHNR and CDR2 FQNEAQ (reference sequence). Trimming removed 5 bases at V and 4 bases at J, with 14 bases between. The CDR3 loop reads CASSPLGQNNEKLFF. As DNA, the CDR3 is TGTGCCAGCAGCCCGTTGGGACAAAATAATGAAAAACTGTTTTTT.

The rearrangement uses TRBV5-5 and TRBJ2-5, with a tentative D call TRBD2 (5 bases). This CDR3 has 17 amino acids. The V end lost 2 bases, the J end lost 7 bases, and 24 bases lay between the germline ends. Germline V gene data show CDR1 as SGHKS and CDR2 as YYEKEE (reference sequence). The DNA for the CDR3 is TGTGCCAGCAGCTTCCTCCCAGAGACTACCTCGGACGGGACCCAGTACTTC. Translating gives CASSFLPETTSDGTQYF.

The genes are TRBV15 and TRBJ2-6; 8 bases are a match to TRBD1. CDR3 length: 19 residues. With V trimmed by 0 bases and J by 1 base, 8 bases remained unmatched. Germline V CDR1 and CDR2: LNHNV, YYDKDF (reference sequence). CDR3 amino acids: CATSRDRGQGASGANVLTF. The CDR3, as DNA: TGTGCCACCAGCAGAGATAGGGGGCAGGGGGCGTCTGGGGCCAACGTCCTGACTTTC.

The rearrangement links TRBV15 to TRBJ2-5, with a tentative D call TRBD1 (6 bases). Trimming left V 3 bases short and J 0 bases short, with 8 bases between. The germline CDR1 and CDR2 sequences are LNHNV and YYDKDF (reference sequence). This CDR3 spans 14 amino acids. DNA of the CDR3: TGTGCCACCAGCAGCGACAGGTACCAAGAGACCCAGTACTTC. Protein sequence: CATSSDRYQETQYF.

The chain joins TRBV4-1 to TRBJ1-3; D is uncertain. The CDR3 extends over 16 amino acids. Trimming removed 1 base at V and 7 bases at J, with 17 bases between. Germline V gene sequence: CDR1 MGHRA, CDR2 YSYEKL. The CDR3 DNA follows: TGCGCCAGCAGCCAAGTACGTCTGGTACGAGGGAACACCATATATTTT. The encoded protein is CASSQVRLVRGNTIYF.

This clonotype was detected a few times. V usage is TRBV5-1 and J usage is TRBJ2-2; D might be TRBD2 (5 bases). CDR1 and CDR2 (germline): SGHRS, YFSETQ. Trimming took off 2 bases at V and 0 bases at J, with 11 bases between the two ends. The CDR3 runs to 16 residues. The CDR3 nucleotides are TGCGCCAGCAGCTTCGAGGGAGCGGCGAACACCGGGGAGCTGTTTTTT. Translating it yields CASSFEGAANTGELFF. The whole variable domain, remainder taken from reference TRBV5-1 and TRBJ2-2, is KAGVTQTPRYLIKTRGQQVTLSCSPISGHRSVSWYQQTPGQGLQFLFEYFSETQRNKGNFPGRFSGRQFSNSRSEMNVSTLELGDSALYLCASSFEGAANTGELFFGEGSRLTVL.

The rearrangement links TRBV3-1 to TRBJ2-5; 8 nucleotides match TRBD2. CDR1 and CDR2 (germline): LGHDT, YNNKEL (reference sequence). V trimming: 0 bases; J trimming: 3 bases; junction bases outside the gene matches: 6. CDR3 length equals 16 residues. The CDR3 here is CASSQDSGTREETQYF. The CDR3 nucleotides read TGTGCCAGCAGCCAAGATAGCGGGACAAGAGAAGAGACCCAGTACTTC.

The chain is built from TRBV12-3 or TRBV12-4 and TRBJ1-5; D perhaps matches TRBD1 (5 bases). Trimming stripped 5 bases from V and 0 bases from J, with 11 bases between. CDR3 length: 15 residues. CDR3 sequence (DNA): TGTGCCAGCAGTCGGTCAGGGCATAGCAATCAGCCCCAGCATTTT. Amino acid sequence: CASSRSGHSNQPQHF.

The V call is TRBV7-2, the J call TRBJ2-5; the D call may be TRBD1 or TRBD2 (5 bases each). The CDR3 consists of 16 residues. Germline CDR1 is SGHTA and CDR2 is FQGNSA. V was pared by 3 bases and J by 10 bases, with 24 bases between. The CDR3: CASSFYNLEGRGDQYF. CDR3 sequence (DNA): TGTGCCAGCAGCTTTTACAATCTCGAGGGTCGAGGGGACCAGTACTTC.

The chain combines TRBV7-3 with TRBJ2-5, with D possibly being TRBD1 (6 bases). Germline V gene sequence: CDR1 SGHTA, CDR2 FQGTGA. Trimming took 6 bases from V and 7 from J, leaving 12 bases between them. CDR3 length equals 12 residues. The CDR3 nucleotides read TGTGCCAGCAGACAGGGTGAATGGACCCAGTACTTC. Translating gives CASRQGEWTQYF.

The CDR3 reads CASRPRLAGVGGQFF. The CDR3 nucleotides read TGTGCCAGCAGGCCCAGACTAGCGGGGGTCGGGGGGCAGTTCTTC. This sequence joins TRBV28 and TRBJ2-1; 12 bases are a match to TRBD2. The CDR3 spans 15 residues. Trimming at V came to 6 bases and at J to 12 bases, leaving 12 bases not matched to a gene. Germline V gene lookup returns CDR1 MDHEN and CDR2 SYDVKM.

This clonotype showed up just a few times. The chain is built from TRBV7-2 and TRBJ2-4; possibly TRBD1 for D (6 bases). The V and J ends lost 5 bases and 1 base respectively, with 15 bases between them. From germline, CDR1 is SGHTA and CDR2 FQGNSA. This CDR3 has 16 residues. Written as DNA, the CDR3 is TGTGCCAGCAGCCTAACAGGGACGGACGCCAAAAACATTCAGTACTTC. It codes for CASSLTGTDAKNIQYF.

The chain uses TRBV21-1 and TRBJ2-4; TRBD1, the table's D call, was not compared with the DNA. TRBV21-1 is tagged as a pseudogene. The CDR3 loop spans 10 amino acids. As DNA, the CDR3 is TGTGCCAGCAGCAGACAGATTCAGTACTTC. Its translation: CASSRQIQYF.

The rearrangement uses TRBV6-6 and TRBJ2-3; perhaps D is TRBD1 or TRBD2 (5 bases each). The V end lost 8 bases, the J end lost 2 bases, and 23 bases lay between the germline ends. Germline CDR1 reads MNHNY; CDR2 reads SVGAGI (reference sequence). This CDR3 has 17 amino acids. CDR3 nucleotides: TGTGCCAGCGCAAAGCGTGGGGGTTTGAGGGACACAGATACGCAGTATTTT. It translates to CASAKRGGLRDTDTQYF.

This chain uses TRBV28 with TRBJ1-5; no reliable D call. CDR3 size: 19 residues. Germline assignment: CDR1 MDHEN and CDR2 SYDVKM. V was clipped by 5 bases and J by 5 bases, with 28 bases between them. CDR3: CASSPSPGLGSIWDQPQHF. In DNA, the CDR3 is TGTGCCAGCAGTCCGTCCCCGGGGTTAGGATCAATTTGGGATCAGCCCCAGCATTTT.

This chain joins TRBV14 and TRBJ2-7; 12 nucleotides match TRBD2. The CDR3 totals 17 residues. From germline, CDR1 is SGHDN and CDR2 FVKESK. With 0 bases clipped from V and 4 bases from J, the junction kept 7 bases outside the gene matches. DNA for the CDR3: TGTGCCAGCAGCCAAGAGTTAGGGACTAGCGGGTTTTACGAGCAGTACTTC. It codes for CASSQELGTSGFYEQYF.

The CDR3 spells CATHGQDEKLFF. DNA for the CDR3: TGTGCCACTCACGGGCAGGATGAAAAACTGTTTTTT. J is TRBJ1-4 and V is TRBV10-3; D is ambiguous. This CDR3 region has 12 residues. In germline, CDR1 is ENHRY, CDR2 SYGVKD. Trimming cost V 10 bases and J 6 bases, with 12 bases left between them.

This clonotype was seen a handful of times. The V and J genes are TRBV7-2 and TRBJ2-6, with D unclear. Between the trimmed V and J ends, which lost 6 bases and 0 bases, there was a span of 12 bases. Germline V gene data show CDR1 as SGHTA and CDR2 as FQGNSA. The CDR3 has 16 amino acids. The CDR3 reads CASSTGRHSGANVLTF. The DNA of the CDR3 is TGTGCCAGCAGTACCGGCAGGCACTCTGGGGCCAACGTCCTGACTTTC.